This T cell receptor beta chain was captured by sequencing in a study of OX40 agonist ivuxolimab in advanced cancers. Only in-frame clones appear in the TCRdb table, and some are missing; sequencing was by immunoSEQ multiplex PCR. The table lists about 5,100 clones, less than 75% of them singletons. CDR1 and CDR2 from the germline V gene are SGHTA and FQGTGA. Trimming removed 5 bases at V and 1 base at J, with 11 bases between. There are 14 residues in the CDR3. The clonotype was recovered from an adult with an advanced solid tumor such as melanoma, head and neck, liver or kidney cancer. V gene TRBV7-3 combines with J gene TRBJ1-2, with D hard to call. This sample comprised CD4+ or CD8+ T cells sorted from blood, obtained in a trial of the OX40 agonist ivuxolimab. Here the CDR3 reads CASSPRANNYGYTF. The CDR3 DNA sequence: TGTGCCAGCAGCCCAAGGGCCAATAACTATGGCTACACCTTC.